Shown below are 6 T cell receptor beta chains from a single sample sequenced in a study of T-cell reconstitution after alpha-beta-depleted transplantation in children. The authors prepared the TCRbeta library with unique molecular identifiers. A single record per CDR3 protein comes from TCRdb applying MiXCR to the PCR reads. The sample carries roughly 500,000 distinct CDR3 sequences, around 18% recorded once. The sequencing used PBMCs from the stem cell graft donor, collected from the stem cell graft. The receptors shown here come from a human donor who donated a stem cell graft to a child with acute lymphoblastic leukemia.

The table lists this clonotype with a few counts. The J gene is TRBJ1-1, the V gene TRBV19; maybe TRBD1 (6 bases). The germline gives CDR1 LNHDA, CDR2 SQIVND (reference sequence). This CDR3 region has 15 residues. The V end lost 7 bases, the J end lost 1 base, and 16 bases lay between the germline ends. The DNA of the CDR3 is TGTGCCAGTACCCAATGGGACACCCAGAACACTGAAGCTTTCTTT. It encodes CASTQWDTQNTEAFF.

There are many counts of this clonotype. The genes are TRBV12-3 or TRBV12-4 and TRBJ2-1, with TRBD2 matching 10 bases. The CDR3 has 16 residues. V was clipped by 3 bases and J by 0 bases; unmatched bases: 2. The CDR3 reads CASSLRLAGSYNEQFF. Written as DNA, the CDR3 is TGTGCCAGCAGTTTGAGACTAGCGGGCTCCTACAATGAGCAGTTCTTC.

The genes are TRBV5-6 and TRBJ2-1; 8 bases line up with TRBD2. Germline V lookup: CDR1 SGHDT, CDR2 YYEEEE. With 3 bases clipped from V and 8 bases from J, the junction kept 7 bases outside the gene matches. There are 14 residues in the CDR3. The DNA of the CDR3 is TGTGCCAGCAGCTCAGGACTAGCTGTGGATGAGCAGTTCTTC. This encodes CASSSGLAVDEQFF. The full variable domain, rest sourced from reference TRBV5-6 and TRBJ2-1, is DAGVTQSPTHLIKTRGQQVTLRCSPKSGHDTVSWYQQALGQGPQFIFQYYEEEERQRGNFPDRFSGHQFPNYSSELNVNALLLGDSALYLCASSSGLAVDEQFFGPGTRLTVL.

The chain links TRBV29-1 to TRBJ2-1; 8 nucleotides line up with TRBD2. Losses at the gene ends were 1 base for V and 8 bases for J; bases not matched to a gene: 19. Germline CDR1 reads SQVTM; CDR2 reads ANQGSEA. CDR3 size: 18 residues. CDR3: CSVEGFREGFRYEDEQFF. Written as DNA, the CDR3 is TGCAGCGTTGAAGGTTTTCGGGAGGGATTCCGGTATGAGGATGAGCAGTTCTTC.

The chain uses TRBV5-1 and TRBJ2-3; D is ambiguous. In germline, CDR1 is SGHRS, CDR2 YFSETQ. V was trimmed by 1 base and J by 0 bases, leaving 15 bases between them. The CDR3 has 17 amino acids. CDR3 nucleotides: TGCGCCAGCAGCTTGTTCCCTGGCCTCGCTAGCACAGATACGCAGTATTTT. This codes for CASSLFPGLASTDTQYF.

The chain combines TRBV7-8 with TRBJ2-7, with TRBD2 identical over 10 bases. The CDR3 consists of 15 residues. Per germline, CDR1 SGHVS and CDR2 FQNEAQ. V lost 4 bases and J lost 3; bases outside the gene matches: 6. This chain's CDR3 is CASSSLAGALYEQYF. As DNA, the CDR3 is TGTGCCAGCAGCTCCCTAGCGGGAGCTCTCTACGAGCAGTACTTC.